This is a list of T cell receptor beta chains from one sample in a study of blood T cell repertoires in COVID-19. Generated by immunoSEQ multiplex PCR, the TCRdb table keeps only in-frame clones and is missing some. The table shows about 140,000 clones, with roughly nine tenths occurring only once. The sample comprised peripheral blood. The receptors were gathered from a human donor with COVID-19, enrolled during active disease. The donor label of this sample is uncertain. Both conserved end residues are part of each CDR3. A D gene is named only where the DNA matches it firmly. Clone size is not always given. Where it is, it says once, few, many or a class for expanded clones.

D,size,J,V,DNA,CDR3
NA,NA,TRBJ1-1,TRBV28,TGTGCCAGCAGGAGCGGACCTCTTAGGGAAGGATTCTTT,CASRSGPLREGFF
NA,NA,TRBJ1-3,TRBV4-1,TGCGCCAGCAGCCAAGTCGGTCGGAGCAAAATCTCTGGAAACACCATATATTTT,CASSQVGRSKISGNTIYF
NA,NA,TRBJ2-2,TRBV7-3,TGTGCCAGCAGCCTGCAGGGATCGAACACCGGGGAGCTGTTTTTT,CASSLQGSNTGELFF
NA,NA,TRBJ2-1,TRBV25-1,TGTGCCAGCAGTGAATCTCGAGGGCTTGGCTCCTACAATGAGCAGTTCTTC,CASSESRGLGSYNEQFF
NA,NA,TRBJ1-5,TRBV24-1,TGTGCCACCAGTCCCCGGGGAGACGGCAATCAGCCCCAGCATTTT,CATSPRGDGNQPQHF
NA,NA,TRBJ2-5,TRBV29-1,TGCAGCGTTGAGGGCCCCGAGGGAGAGACCCAGTACTTC,CSVEGPEGETQYF
NA,once,TRBJ2-3,TRBV10-3,TGTGCCACTTACAACCCAGATACGCAGTATTTT,CATYNPDTQYF
NA,NA,TRBJ2-7,TRBV6-2/TRBV6-3,TGTGCCAGCAGTTACACGATAGCCCACGAGCAGTACTTC,CASSYTIAHEQYF
TRBD2,NA,TRBJ2-3,TRBV9,TGTGCCAGCAGCGTCAGGGGGACTAGCGGGGGCCGCACAGATACGCAGTATTTT,CASSVRGTSGGRTDTQYF
NA,NA,TRBJ1-5,TRBV5-8,TGTGCCAGCAGCTTGGCGACTAATCAGCCCCAGCATTTT,CASSLATNQPQHF
NA,NA,TRBJ2-7,TRBV3-1/TRBV3-2,TGTGCCAGCAGCCCCCGACAGGTCCTCTCCTACGAGCAGTACTTC,CASSPRQVLSYEQYF
TRBD1,NA,TRBJ1-1,TRBV18,TGTGCCAGCTCTCGAGGGAAGGGGGCGGTGGACACTGAAGCTTTCTTT,CASSRGKGAVDTEAFF
TRBD2,NA,TRBJ2-1,TRBV5-1,TGCGCCAGCAGGGGACTAGCGAGTAACAATGAGCAGTTCTTC,CASRGLASNNEQFF
NA,many,TRBJ1-2,TRBV2,TGTGCCAGCGGCAAAACGACGGGGGTGATATCTTATGGCTACACCTTC,CASGKTTGVISYGYTF
TRBD1,NA,TRBJ1-1,TRBV18,TGTGCCAGCTCACCGGACAGGGGTGATACTGAAGCTTTCTTT,CASSPDRGDTEAFF
TRBD1,NA,TRBJ2-5,TRBV6-5,TGTGCCAGCAGTCTTGGGACAGGGGGTAGAGAGACCCAGTACTTC,CASSLGTGGRETQYF
NA,NA,TRBJ1-5,TRBV3-1/TRBV3-2,TGTGCCAGCAGCCAAGATCTGGCAGGGAATCGGCCCCAGCATTTT,CASSQDLAGNRPQHF
NA,NA,TRBJ1-4,TRBV6-6,TGTGCCAGCAGTATGGTCCGGACTAATGAAAAACTGTTTTTT,CASSMVRTNEKLFF
TRBD1,NA,TRBJ1-2,TRBV2,TGTGCCAGCAGACGACAGGGGGCGGTCAATGGCTACACCTTC,CASRRQGAVNGYTF
NA,NA,TRBJ2-2,TRBV12-3/TRBV12-4,TGTGCCAGCAGGGGCCTGAACACCGGGGAGCTGTTTTTT,CASRGLNTGELFF
NA,NA,TRBJ1-5,TRBV15,TGTGCCACCAGCGGAGCTACAGGGATCAATCAGCCCCAGCATTTT,CATSGATGINQPQHF
NA,NA,TRBJ2-1,TRBV7-2,TGTGCCAGCAGCAGCCAGGGCTTCTACAATGAGCAGTTCTTC,CASSSQGFYNEQFF
NA,NA,TRBJ1-6,TRBV18,TGTGCCAGCTCACCGGTCCAGGGTGGCTCACCCCTCCACTTT,CASSPVQGGSPLHF
NA,NA,TRBJ1-1,TRBV7-9,TGTGCCAGCAGCCCCGACGGGGCTTTCTTT,CASSPDGAFF
NA,NA,TRBJ2-2,TRBV6-1,TGTGCCAGCAGTGAACTACAGGGAGCGAACACCGGGGAGCTGTTTTTT,CASSELQGANTGELFF
NA,NA,TRBJ2-5,TRBV3-1/TRBV3-2,TGTGCCAGCAGCCAAGTTCAGGGGTCCGGTGAGACCCAGTACTTC,CASSQVQGSGETQYF
NA,NA,TRBJ1-5,TRBV6-1,TGTGCCAGCAGTGAAGCCACAGGAATGGATCAGCCCCAGCATTTT,CASSEATGMDQPQHF
NA,NA,TRBJ1-2,TRBV12-5,TGTGCTAGTGGTTTGGCGGAGGGATGGGACTATGGCTACACCTTC,CASGLAEGWDYGYTF
NA,NA,TRBJ1-4,TRBV5-1,TGCGCCAGCAGCTTGGCGGCAGGGAATTCGCGGAAACTGTTTTTT,CASSLAAGNSRKLFF
NA,once,TRBJ2-2,TRBV5-1,TGCGCCAGCAGCTTGTCGCAGGGGCAAACCGGGGAGCTGTTTTTT,CASSLSQGQTGELFF
NA,NA,TRBJ1-1,TRBV7-9,TGTGCCAGCAGCTTAGCGGAGACTGGATATGAAGCTTTCTTT,CASSLAETGYEAFF
TRBD2,NA,TRBJ2-7,TRBV7-2,TGTGCCAGCAGCGTTGGGACTACCCCCGACGAGCAGTACTTC,CASSVGTTPDEQYF
NA,NA,TRBJ1-1,TRBV30,TGTGCCTGGACCCCGGGGGGCAGCGAGAACACTGAAGCTTTCTTT,CAWTPGGSENTEAFF
NA,NA,TRBJ2-2,TRBV11-1,TGTGCCAGCAGCTTACGCAGGTCGAACACCGGGGAGCTGTTTTTT,CASSLRRSNTGELFF
TRBD1,NA,TRBJ2-7,TRBV24-1,TGTGCCACCAGTGACCCAGGGACAGATAAGCAGTACTTC,CATSDPGTDKQYF
NA,few,TRBJ1-5,TRBV12-2,TGTGCAAGTCGCTTCTCCCGGGACTACGATCAGCCCCAGCATTTT,CASRFSRDYDQPQHF
NA,NA,TRBJ2-6,TRBV11-3,TGTGCCAGCAGCTTAGGTAGCGGCTCTGGGGCCAACGTCCTGACTTTC,CASSLGSGSGANVLTF
NA,NA,TRBJ1-5,TRBV3-1/TRBV3-2,TGTGCCAGCAGCCAAGGCATATTTGGAGATCAGCCCCAGCATTTT,CASSQGIFGDQPQHF
NA,NA,TRBJ1-2,TRBV7-9,TGTGCCAGCAGCTTATCTTTTTCGTATGGCTACACCTTC,CASSLSFSYGYTF
TRBD1,NA,TRBJ1-3,TRBV29-1,TGCAGCGTTGAGACGGGACAGGGAGGAAACACCATATATTTT,CSVETGQGGNTIYF